This note documents a single TCR beta chain sequence. Antigen unknown. This PCR relied on a set of 60 Vbeta primers and 13 Jbeta primers. TCRdb's table, derived via immunoSEQ multiplex PCR, lists solely in-frame clones and lacks some. The table records tens of thousands of clones, around 89% of them present only once. The sample is drawn from a study of cytomegalovirus exposure and HLA in healthy donors. Points from the study as a whole: At a 0.05 false discovery rate, a later analysis found 15,000 to 20,000 TCR beta sequences to be associated with HLA alleles.

The origin of this receptor is a woman aged 25 to 39 in good health and CMV-seropositive. Sequencing was done on a sample of PBMCs.

CDR3 sequence (DNA): TGCAGCGTTGGGGGGAGTCAGCGGGGAGGAGTCACTGAAGCTTTCTTT. Translating gives CSVGGSQRGGVTEAFF. The gene calls are TRBV29-1 and TRBJ1-1, with D tentatively TRBD1 (5 bases). The germline V and J ends were trimmed by 4 bases and 4 bases, with 22 bases remaining between them. The CDR3 has 16 amino acids. Germline CDR1 SQVTM, CDR2 ANQGSEA.